This T cell receptor beta chain emerged from a study of T cells in localized non-small cell lung cancer. Using immunoSEQ multiplex PCR, the repertoire was profiled, and TCRdb retains in-frame clones only, with some absent. The data contain over 30,000 clones, approximately 89% of them seen just once; the ten biggest clones take up around 2.9%. Germline V lookup: CDR1 SGHNT, CDR2 YENEEA. The CDR3 runs 18 residues. J lost 7 bases, V lost 0 bases, and 18 bases had no gene match. On this clone: Its antigen is not known.

The study's findings and limits: Higher T cell density in the blood was associated with longer overall survival, whereas higher adjacent-lung clonality associated with shorter survival. The greatest T cell clonality was found in uninvolved adjacent lung (higher than in tumor). Median approximately 61 top-100 tumor clones were shared with paired adjacent lung. Multi-region tumor sequencing was not done, so intratumor heterogeneity could not be excluded.

This chain connects TRBV11-3 to TRBJ2-7, with 7 positions matching TRBD1. This TCR was sampled from a woman aged 40-75 years with stage I lung adenocarcinoma. The sample was peripheral blood, taken before any cancer treatment. The CDR3 spells CASSLDAETGFALREQYF. In DNA form, the CDR3 reads TGTGCCAGCAGCTTAGATGCCGAGACAGGGTTTGCCTTGCGGGAGCAGTACTTC.